A selection of T cell receptor beta chains follows, all from one sample in a study of OX40 agonist ivuxolimab in advanced cancers. Only in-frame clones appear in the TCRdb table, and some are missing; sequencing was by immunoSEQ multiplex PCR. The data hold more than 65,000 clones, with more than 75% observed a single time. The sample in question was CD4+ or CD8+ T cells sorted from blood, obtained in a trial of the OX40 agonist ivuxolimab. The receptor source for this set is an adult with an advanced solid tumor such as melanoma, head and neck, liver or kidney cancer. CDR3s include the opening cysteine and the closing phenylalanine or tryptophan. A D gene is named only where the DNA matches it firmly. Size tells how often a clone was seen (once, few, many) or the class of an expanded clone, and some rows leave it out.

CDR3aa: CASSLTGTTSTDTQYF
CDR3nt: TGTGCCAGCAGCTTGACCGGGACAACTAGCACAGATACGCAGTATTTT
j_gene: TRBJ2-3
v_gene: TRBV7-9
abundance: NA
d_gene: NA

CDR3aa: CASSSSTRAYEQYF
CDR3nt: TGTGCCAGCAGCTCCAGTACCCGGGCCTACGAGCAGTACTTC
j_gene: TRBJ2-7
v_gene: TRBV11-3
abundance: NA
d_gene: NA

CDR3aa: CASSRRGGEQYF
CDR3nt: TGTGCCAGCAGTCGGCGGGGAGGCGAGCAGTACTTC
j_gene: TRBJ2-7
v_gene: TRBV6-6
abundance: NA
d_gene: NA

CDR3aa: CASTGTQGSYEQYF
CDR3nt: TGCGCCAGCACGGGCACTCAGGGCTCCTACGAGCAGTACTTC
j_gene: TRBJ2-7
v_gene: TRBV5-1
abundance: NA
d_gene: NA

CDR3aa: CASGDMNTEAFF
CDR3nt: TGTGCCAGCGGAGACATGAACACTGAAGCTTTCTTT
j_gene: TRBJ1-1
v_gene: TRBV6-6
abundance: NA
d_gene: NA

CDR3aa: CASSPMTLMNTEAFF
CDR3nt: TGTGCCAGTAGTCCAATGACGCTAATGAACACTGAAGCTTTCTTT
j_gene: TRBJ1-1
v_gene: TRBV19
abundance: NA
d_gene: NA

CDR3aa: CAVRAPGTDTQYF
CDR3nt: TGTGCCGTCAGGGCCCCCGGCACAGATACGCAGTATTTT
j_gene: TRBJ2-3
v_gene: TRBV7-9
abundance: NA
d_gene: NA

CDR3aa: CASSLDGQTSNQPQHF
CDR3nt: TGCGCCAGCAGCTTGGACGGACAGACTAGCAATCAGCCCCAGCATTTT
j_gene: TRBJ1-5
v_gene: TRBV5-1
abundance: NA
d_gene: NA

CDR3aa: CASSYDTSAWGTGELFF
CDR3nt: TGTGCCAGCAGCTATGATACCAGCGCCTGGGGGACCGGGGAGCTGTTTTTT
j_gene: TRBJ2-2
v_gene: TRBV5-4
abundance: once
d_gene: NA

CDR3aa: CASRSDRGNYGYTF
CDR3nt: TGTGCCAGCAGAAGCGACAGGGGGAACTATGGCTACACCTTC
j_gene: TRBJ1-2
v_gene: TRBV11-2
abundance: NA
d_gene: TRBD1

CDR3aa: CASSPTVALNTEAFF
CDR3nt: TGTGCCAGCAGTCCGACAGTCGCTTTGAACACTGAAGCTTTCTTT
j_gene: TRBJ1-1
v_gene: TRBV27
abundance: NA
d_gene: NA

CDR3aa: CASSLVSVGGYNEQFF
CDR3nt: TGTGCCAGCAGCTTAGTATCCGTAGGGGGCTACAATGAGCAGTTCTTC
j_gene: TRBJ2-1
v_gene: TRBV7-2
abundance: NA
d_gene: NA

CDR3aa: CASSPSGSVETQYF
CDR3nt: TGTGCCAGCAGCCCCAGCGGGAGTGTGGAGACCCAGTACTTC
j_gene: TRBJ2-5
v_gene: TRBV11-2
abundance: NA
d_gene: TRBD2

CDR3aa: CASSLTGVGEKLFF
CDR3nt: TGTGCCAGCAGCCTGACAGGGGTTGGAGAAAAACTGTTTTTT
j_gene: TRBJ1-4
v_gene: TRBV5-4
abundance: NA
d_gene: TRBD1

CDR3aa: CASSLDWAGGEAFF
CDR3nt: TGTGCCAGCAGCTTAGATTGGGCAGGGGGTGAAGCTTTCTTT
j_gene: TRBJ1-1
v_gene: TRBV11-2
abundance: NA
d_gene: TRBD1

CDR3aa: CSLGRGTDTQYF
CDR3nt: TGCAGCCTGGGGCGGGGCACAGATACGCAGTATTTT
j_gene: TRBJ2-3
v_gene: TRBV29-1
abundance: NA
d_gene: NA

CDR3aa: CASSLAGQGNYGYTF
CDR3nt: TGTGCCAGCAGCTTAGCGGGACAGGGAAACTATGGCTACACCTTC
j_gene: TRBJ1-2
v_gene: TRBV7-9
abundance: NA
d_gene: TRBD1

CDR3aa: CASSPDPPSTGELFF
CDR3nt: TGCGCCAGCAGCCCGGACCCGCCCAGCACCGGGGAGCTGTTTTTT
j_gene: TRBJ2-2
v_gene: TRBV5-1
abundance: NA
d_gene: NA

CDR3aa: CASSYTLNQPQHF
CDR3nt: TGTGCCAGCAGTTACACGCTCAATCAGCCCCAGCATTTT
j_gene: TRBJ1-5
v_gene: TRBV6-6
abundance: few
d_gene: NA

CDR3aa: CASSPLPDTGELFF
CDR3nt: TGCGCCAGCAGCCCGCTTCCGGACACCGGGGAGCTGTTTTTT
j_gene: TRBJ2-2
v_gene: TRBV5-1
abundance: NA
d_gene: NA

CDR3aa: CAISAGGDTAKNIQYF
CDR3nt: TGTGCCATCAGTGCGGGAGGGGATACGGCCAAAAACATTCAGTACTTC
j_gene: TRBJ2-4
v_gene: TRBV10-3
abundance: NA
d_gene: TRBD2

CDR3aa: CASSGRKGAFF
CDR3nt: TGTGCCAGCAGTGGACGGAAGGGAGCTTTCTTT
j_gene: TRBJ1-1
v_gene: TRBV6-1
abundance: NA
d_gene: NA

CDR3aa: CASSLRLGSLPYEQYF
CDR3nt: TGTGCCAGTAGTTTGAGACTAGGAAGCTTACCCTACGAGCAGTACTTC
j_gene: TRBJ2-7
v_gene: TRBV19
abundance: NA
d_gene: NA

CDR3aa: CASRGRGGNTIYF
CDR3nt: TGCGCCAGCAGAGGCAGGGGTGGAAACACCATATATTTT
j_gene: TRBJ1-3
v_gene: TRBV5-1
abundance: NA
d_gene: NA

CDR3aa: CASSPSDRGFGETQYF
CDR3nt: TGTGCCAGCTCACCATCCGACAGGGGGTTTGGAGAGACCCAGTACTTC
j_gene: TRBJ2-5
v_gene: TRBV18
abundance: NA
d_gene: TRBD1

CDR3aa: CASSLGPGYEQYF
CDR3nt: TGTGCCAGCAGCTTAGGGCCGGGCTACGAGCAGTACTTC
j_gene: TRBJ2-7
v_gene: TRBV7-2
abundance: once
d_gene: NA

CDR3aa: CASSLVDRAKNIQYF
CDR3nt: TGTGCCAGCAGCTTGGTTGACAGAGCCAAAAACATTCAGTACTTC
j_gene: TRBJ2-4
v_gene: TRBV5-6
abundance: NA
d_gene: NA

CDR3aa: CASSYSGQLNTEAFF
CDR3nt: TGTGCCAGCAGTTACTCGGGACAGTTAAACACTGAAGCTTTCTTT
j_gene: TRBJ1-1
v_gene: TRBV6-6
abundance: NA
d_gene: TRBD1

CDR3aa: CASSPPGGQSEAFF
CDR3nt: TGTGCCAGCAGTCCCCCGGGAGGTCAATCTGAAGCTTTCTTT
j_gene: TRBJ1-1
v_gene: TRBV28
abundance: NA
d_gene: NA

CDR3aa: CASSLEGENYNEQFF
CDR3nt: TGCGCCAGCAGCTTGGAGGGGGAGAACTACAATGAGCAGTTCTTC
j_gene: TRBJ2-1
v_gene: TRBV5-1
abundance: NA
d_gene: NA

CDR3aa: CATSRDRGGGSNQPQHF
CDR3nt: TGTGCCACCAGCAGAGATAGGGGCGGGGGCAGCAATCAGCCCCAGCATTTT
j_gene: TRBJ1-5
v_gene: TRBV15
abundance: NA
d_gene: NA

CDR3aa: CASSKARFPNTGELFF
CDR3nt: TGTGCCAGCAGCAAAGCACGGTTTCCGAACACCGGGGAGCTGTTTTTT
j_gene: TRBJ2-2
v_gene: TRBV21-1
abundance: NA
d_gene: NA

CDR3aa: CASSISGSGYNEQFF
CDR3nt: TGTGCCAGCAGCATAAGCGGGAGTGGTTACAATGAGCAGTTCTTC
j_gene: TRBJ2-1
v_gene: TRBV11-2
abundance: NA
d_gene: TRBD2

CDR3aa: CASAGVGNSPLHF
CDR3nt: TGTGCCAGCGCAGGGGTCGGTAATTCACCCCTCCACTTT
j_gene: TRBJ1-6
v_gene: TRBV28
abundance: NA
d_gene: NA

CDR3aa: CASSVDPRDSYGYTF
CDR3nt: TGTGCCAGCAGCGTAGACCCACGGGACAGCTATGGCTACACCTTC
j_gene: TRBJ1-2
v_gene: TRBV9
abundance: once
d_gene: TRBD1